This note documents a single T cell receptor beta chain sequence. Its specificity is not known. Patients between 18 and 65 years old had hyperthyroidism, newly diagnosed and lasting under 2 months. This sample was taken from a study of T cells in Graves' hyperthyroidism and ophthalmopathy. Study background: Sampling of peripheral blood happened at initial diagnosis, prior to any treatment. Overall study results and limits: Ophthalmopathy cases were set apart from stable hyperthyroidism by a 13 V-J model.

Amplified regions were TCR beta CDR3 sequences from RNA transcripts. First-round RT-PCR targeting the TCR CDR3 was performed with the HTBI primer set. TCRdb reprocessed the multiplex PCR reads with MiXCR, giving one entry per CDR3 protein. The data show approximately 380,000 distinct CDR3 sequences, 19% seen once. The clonotype originates from a woman between 18 and 30 years old with Graves' hyperthyroidism. The sequencing input was blood.

The CDR3 coding sequence is TGTGCCACCAGCATCGCGGGACGTCGAAACTATGGCTACACCTTC. Amino acid sequence: CATSIAGRRNYGYTF. The chain joins TRBV15 to TRBJ1-2; maybe TRBD1 (5 bases). The germline V and J ends were trimmed by 4 bases and 2 bases, with 14 bases remaining between them. Germline CDR1 LNHNV, CDR2 YYDKDF (reference sequence). The CDR3 runs 15 residues.